This TCR beta chain was sequenced for a study of T-cell reconstitution after alpha-beta-depleted transplantation in children. The V gene's germline CDR1 is SEHNR and CDR2 FQNEAQ (reference sequence). This CDR3 spans 16 amino acids. Trimming at V came to 7 bases and at J to 4 bases, leaving 8 bases not matched to a gene. Study outcomes and limitations: One year after transplant, T-cell counts and diversity came mostly from newly produced T cells. Surviving thymic progenitors and recipient T cells were the source of high TCRbeta diversity at day 60 in some patients. About two months after transplant, alpha-beta T cells reportedly came from several hundred expanded graft clones.

Unique molecular identifiers featured in how the TCRbeta library was prepared. TCRdb ran MiXCR on the PCR reads and lists one entry per CDR3 protein. The repertoire has 450,000 to 700,000 distinct CDR3 sequences, 25% to 30% of them found once; the top ten carry about 35%. A note on this clonotype: Its antigen remains unknown.

This chain links TRBV7-9 with TRBJ2-5, with 14 bases that match TRBD2. The clonotype was recovered from a boy under two years old with Wiskott-Aldrich syndrome, due to receive a stem cell transplant. This sample comprised PBMCs, obtained before TCRalphabeta/CD19-depleted stem cell transplant. CDR3 bases: TGTGCCAGCACCCTAACCGGGACTAGCGGGAGAGAGACCCAGTACTTC. It encodes CASTLTGTSGRETQYF.